This T cell receptor beta chain originates from a study of blood T cell repertoires in COVID-19. Study at large: Samples of COVID-19 (acute and convalescent) were obtained from the United States, Italy and Spain. PBMCs, B-cell-depleted T cells, or T cells were the source of the cDNA or gDNA that made up the material.

Original processing notes: Using reference gene primer amplification, nucleated cell counts were estimated. Assay used: immunoSEQ multiplex PCR; TCRdb lists only in-frame clones, some missing. V, J and clone size derive from that table, while D and trimming were established from the DNA sequence. Seen here are about 24,000 clones, approximately 89% observed once, and the top ten hold approximately 20%. Comment on this clone: At one end the junction does not follow the germline gene, possibly because of a read error.

This CDR3 spans 12 amino acids. The germline gives CDR1 MNHEY, CDR2 SVGAGI. This TCR was recovered from a human donor in a cohort sampled during active COVID-19. The material sequenced was peripheral blood. The chain links TRBV6-5 to TRBJ2-7; D is unresolved. The CDR3 region is CASRYEIYEQYF. In DNA, the CDR3 is TGTGCCAGCCGTTATGAGATCTACGAGCAGTACTTC.